A selection of T cell receptor beta chains follows, all from one sample in a study of beta chain features in type 1 diabetes. Clones were read by immunoSEQ multiplex PCR, and TCRdb kept only the in-frame ones, dropping some. The repertoire consists of roughly 150,000 clones, with about a tenth occurring once and the leading ten covering approximately 0.46%. Specimen: central memory CD4+ T cells from blood. Receptor source: a man aged 25 to 40 with type 1 diabetes. Both conserved end residues are part of each CDR3. D genes are given only for firm matches. Rows may omit the clone size; those that give it use once, few, many or a size class.

J,size,V,D,DNA,CDR3
TRBJ1-2,NA,TRBV7-8,TRBD1,TGTGCCAGCTCTTTACTGTCTTTGACAGGGGGATACTATGGCTACACCTTC,CASSLLSLTGGYYGYTF
TRBJ1-2,NA,TRBV19,NA,TGTGCCACATCAGTAACTACTAACTATGGCTACACCTTC,CATSVTTNYGYTF
TRBJ2-7,NA,TRBV28,TRBD1,TGTGCCAGCAGTTTATCACAGGGGGCCTACGAGCAGTACTTC,CASSLSQGAYEQYF
TRBJ1-5,NA,TRBV19,NA,TGTGCCAGTAGAGGACAGCCAAATCAGCCCCAGCATTTT,CASRGQPNQPQHF
TRBJ2-1,NA,TRBV7-2,TRBD2,TGTGCCAGCAGCGTAATTAGCGGGATTGTAAATGAGCAGTTCTTC,CASSVISGIVNEQFF
TRBJ2-1,NA,TRBV2,TRBD1,TGTGCCAGCAGTGGACAGGGGGCGGAATATGAGCAGTTCTTC,CASSGQGAEYEQFF
TRBJ1-5,NA,TRBV9,NA,TGTGCCAGCAGCGTAGGGGAGAGCAATCAGCCCCAGCATTTT,CASSVGESNQPQHF
TRBJ1-1,few,TRBV18,TRBD1,TGTGCCAGCTCACCCTCGGGACAGGGGTTTAAGGCTGAAGCTTTCTTT,CASSPSGQGFKAEAFF
TRBJ2-5,few,TRBV21-1,NA,TGTGCCAGGGAGGCGGGACAGCTACTTTCGCGAACCCAGTACTTC,CAREAGQLLSRTQYF
TRBJ2-1,few,TRBV5-1,TRBD1,TGCGCCAGCAGCTTGGGGCAGGGGGAAGCGCAGTTCTTC,CASSLGQGEAQFF
TRBJ2-7,few,TRBV6-6,TRBD1,TGTGCCAGCAGTTACTCGGTCCAGGGGGCCCACGAGCAGTACTTC,CASSYSVQGAHEQYF
TRBJ2-7,many,TRBV7-2,TRBD2,TGTGCCAGCAGCTTTGGCGGGACTACTTCCTACGAGCAGTACTTC,CASSFGGTTSYEQYF
TRBJ1-2,NA,TRBV9,TRBD1,TGTGCCAGCAGCGTAGACAGGGGTGGCTACACCTTC,CASSVDRGGYTF